Following are 9 T cell receptor beta chains from one sample sequenced in a study of T cell clonality in common variable immunodeficiency. Findings and caveats of the study: Reportedly, TCR beta sequences from common variable immunodeficiency showed fewer deletions and N-nucleotide insertions.

Profiling relied on immunoSEQ multiplex PCR, and the TCRdb table lists in-frame clones only, not all of them. Sampling found 25,000 to 30,000 clones, none seen once. These receptors' targets are unknown. The specimen sequenced was peripheral blood mononuclear cells. Receptor source: a human donor with common variable immunodeficiency.

Notes on this clone: The read ends 3 residues early relative to the CDR3; the germline J gene fills the gap. This chain joins TRBV6-7 and TRBJ2-7; 10 bases map to TRBD2. TRBV6-7 is filed as an ORF, its function uncertain. The CDR3 is made up of 17 amino acids. V gave up 2 bases and J gave up 2 bases; unmatched junction bases: 9. CDR3 protein: CASSYPPSSGGPYEQYF. The CDR3 DNA, read in part, is TGTGCCAGCAGTTACCCTCCTTCTAGCGGGGGACCCTACGAG.

This clone was detected ten times or more. The part of the CDR3 DNA that was read is TGTGCCAGCAGCTTAAAACCGACAGGGGACAGG. Protein: CASSLKPTGDR. The CDR3 in its entirety is CASSLKPTGDRAFF. V gene TRBV13 combines with J gene TRBJ1-1, with 8 nucleotides matching TRBD1. The read halts 3 residues ahead of the CDR3 end, with the missing end drawn from the germline J gene. The length of the CDR3 is 14 residues. The germline CDR1 and CDR2 sequences are PRHDT and FYEKMQ (reference sequence).

This clone was seen a handful of times. The read falls 3 residues short of the CDR3 end, and the missing part is taken from the germline J gene. This chain links TRBV19 with TRBJ1-5; D may be TRBD1 (6 bases). V was cut by 2 bases and J by 5 bases, with 13 bases left in between. This CDR3 is built from 15 residues. Germline-derived CDR1 and CDR2 are LNHDA and SQIVND (reference sequence). The sequenced CDR3 bases are TGTGCCAGTAGTATATTGGAGGGGGTTTATCAGCCC. Its translation: CASSILEGVYQP. The CDR3, in full, reads CASSILEGVYQPQHF.

Comments on this clone: The read falls 3 residues short of the CDR3 end, and the missing part is taken from the germline J gene. J is TRBJ2-7 and V is TRBV7-9, with 13 nucleotides matching TRBD2. The trim removed 4 bases at V and 4 bases at J, leaving 1 base unmatched. Germline V CDR1 and CDR2: SEHNR, FQNEAQ (reference sequence). CDR3 length equals 14 residues. The CDR3 here is CASSSTSGGYEQYF. The part of the CDR3 DNA that was read is TGTGCCAGCAGCTCGACTAGCGGGGGGTACGAG.

In this sample, this clone turned up a few times. Germline and junction disagree at one end, which may indicate a read error. The sequence runs out 3 residues before the end of the CDR3; the remainder is reconstructed from the germline J gene. The V gene is TRBV18, the J gene TRBJ1-5; TRBD1 aligns across 7 bases. The CDR3 runs 16 residues. From germline, CDR1 is KGHSH and CDR2 LQKENI. This CDR3 reads CASSPQGAVGKQPQHF. The CDR3 DNA, read in part, is TGTGCCAGCTCACCACAGGGGGCGGTGGGCAAGCAGCCC.

There are many counts of this clone. The covered CDR3 bases are TGTGCCAGCAGCTTGTACCAGGCGGGAGATACG. It translates to CASSLYQAGDT. The whole CDR3 protein reads CASSLYQAGDTQYF. V gene TRBV5-6 combines with J gene TRBJ2-3, with D maybe TRBD2 (5 bases). The read gets to within 3 residues of the CDR3 end, and the germline J gene fills in the rest. CDR3 size: 14 residues. The germline V gene encodes CDR1 SGHDT and CDR2 YYEEEE. V gave up 1 base and J gave up 5 bases, with 11 bases separating them.

This clone came up a few times. The read terminates 3 residues ahead of where the CDR3 ends, so the germline J gene completes it. This chain connects TRBV7-9 to TRBJ2-7; D is possibly TRBD2 (5 bases). This CDR3 contains 14 residues. The V and J ends lost 4 bases and 2 bases respectively, with 12 bases between them. Germline lookup yields CDR1 SEHNR and CDR2 FQNEAQ (reference sequence). CDR3 DNA, as far as it was read: TGTGCCAGCAGCTCCCAGACGGGGACCTACGAG. Its protein is CASSSQTGTYE. The CDR3 as a whole reads CASSSQTGTYEQYF.

This clone is judged hyperexpanded. The sequence runs out 3 residues before the end of the CDR3; the remainder is reconstructed from the germline J gene. V gene TRBV19 combines with J gene TRBJ1-2, with 9 bases aligning to TRBD1. Trimming removed 0 bases from V and 0 bases from J; junction bases left unmatched: 8. Germline V gene data show CDR1 as LNHDA and CDR2 as SQIVND (reference sequence). The CDR3 is 18 amino acids. CDR3 DNA (partial): TGTGCCAGTAGTATAGAAGCGACAGGGGGATCGGCTAACTATGGC. Translation gives CASSIEATGGSANYG. The entire CDR3 protein reads CASSIEATGGSANYGYTF.

This clone appeared a few times. Read data end 3 residues before the CDR3 end; the end is taken from the germline J gene. The rearrangement uses TRBV19 and TRBJ2-2; 10 nucleotides match TRBD2. From germline, CDR1 is LNHDA and CDR2 SQIVND (reference sequence). J was trimmed by 2 bases and V by 10 bases; bases with no gene match: 10. The CDR3 covers 16 residues. CDR3 loop: CATPSSGGTNTGELFF. The DNA read from the CDR3 is TGTGCCACCCCAAGTAGCGGGGGGACAAACACCGGGGAG. Full variable domain (remainder filled in from reference TRBV19 and TRBJ2-2): DGGITQSPKYLFRKEGQNVTLSCEQNLNHDAMYWYRQDPGQGLRLIYYSQIVNDFQKGDIAEGYSVSREKKESFPLTVTSAQKNPTAFYLCATPSSGGTNTGELFFGEGSRLTVL.